This is a list of T cell receptor beta chains from one sample in a study of shared clonotypes between healthy human individuals. Using immunoSEQ multiplex PCR, the repertoire was profiled, and TCRdb retains in-frame clones only, with some absent. The sample lists about a million clones; approximately 68% were seen once. Sequenced sample: memory CD4+ T cells sorted from blood. Receptors originate from a young man in good health. CDR3s include the opening cysteine and the closing phenylalanine or tryptophan. A D gene is named only where the DNA matches it firmly. Size is stated for part of the rows, as once, few or many counts, or as a class when the clone is expanded.

16,.,TRBJ2-3,TRBD1,TRBV13,CASSPPPGQGEDTQYF,TGTGCCAGCAGTCCACCCCCGGGACAGGGGGAGGATACGCAGTATTTT
13,.,TRBJ2-7,.,TRBV5-4,CASRPRSTHEQYF,TGTGCCAGCAGACCCCGGTCCACCCACGAGCAGTACTTC
13,.,TRBJ1-5,.,TRBV6-1,CASSEEGNQPQHF,TGTGCCAGCAGTGAAGAGGGCAATCAGCCCCAGCATTTT
16,.,TRBJ1-3,.,TRBV30,CAWSTGQRYSGNTIYF,TGTGCCTGGAGTACAGGACAGCGGTACTCTGGAAACACCATATATTTT
13,.,TRBJ1-3,TRBD1,TRBV30,CASDRGLGNTIYF,TGTGCCTCCGACAGGGGGCTTGGAAACACCATATATTTT
14,.,TRBJ1-6,TRBD1,TRBV4-3,CASSRDRGNSPLHF,TGCGCCAGCTCCCGGGACAGGGGAAATTCACCCCTCCACTTT
16,once,TRBJ2-3,.,TRBV4-3,CASSQARDWGKYTQYF,TGCGCCAGCAGCCAAGCCCGGGACTGGGGGAAATATACGCAGTATTTT
15,.,TRBJ1-5,.,TRBV7-1,CASSLGRTAGQPQHF,TGTGCCAGCAGCTTAGGTCGGACAGCGGGACAGCCCCAGCATTTT
14,.,TRBJ2-3,.,TRBV18,CASSPDLGGDTQYF,TGTGCCAGCTCTCCGGATTTAGGAGGGGATACGCAGTATTTT
15,.,TRBJ2-5,TRBD2,TRBV28,CASSPQRGGRETQYF,TGTGCCAGCAGTCCCCAGCGGGGGGGCCGGGAGACCCAGTACTTC
16,.,TRBJ2-2,.,TRBV5-6,CASSLTGQGPTGELFF,TGTGCCAGCAGCTTGACAGGTCAGGGACCGACCGGGGAGCTGTTTTTT
15,.,TRBJ1-6,TRBD1,TRBV30,CAWTRADRASPPLHF,TGTGCCTGGACACGAGCGGACAGGGCATCCCCACCCCTCCACTTT
14,.,TRBJ1-6,TRBD1,TRBV6-6,CASRPTGTHSPLHF,TGTGCCAGCAGGCCGACAGGGACACATTCACCCCTCCACTTT
16,.,TRBJ2-2,TRBD2,TRBV5-8,CASSLATSGGTGELFF,TGTGCCAGCAGCTTGGCGACTAGCGGGGGGACCGGGGAGCTGTTTTTT
15,.,TRBJ2-2,TRBD2,TRBV10-2,CASRSSGGLTGELFF,TGCGCCAGCAGGTCTAGCGGGGGCCTCACCGGGGAGCTGTTTTTT
14,.,TRBJ2-7,TRBD1,TRBV6-1,CASNIGQEFYEQYF,TGTGCCAGCAATATAGGACAGGAGTTCTACGAGCAGTACTTC
15,.,TRBJ1-5,.,TRBV2,CASRRTAYSNQPQHF,TGTGCCAGCAGGCGGACAGCTTATAGCAATCAGCCCCAGCATTTT
14,few,TRBJ2-2,.,TRBV7-2,CASSLARGSGELFF,TGTGCCAGCAGCTTAGCGCGGGGCAGCGGGGAGCTGTTTTTT
14,.,TRBJ1-5,.,TRBV27,CASRTRESNQPQHF,TGTGCCAGCAGGACCCGAGAATCCAATCAGCCCCAGCATTTT
14,.,TRBJ2-1,.,TRBV5-1,CASSLEGPYNEQFF,TGCGCCAGCAGCTTGGAGGGACCTTACAATGAGCAGTTCTTC
16,.,TRBJ1-4,TRBD1,TRBV19,CASSLGTGIFPEKLFF,TGTGCCAGTAGTTTGGGGACAGGTATATTTCCTGAAAAACTGTTTTTT
13,many,TRBJ1-5,.,TRBV7-2,CASSSSSNQPQHF,TGTGCCAGCAGCTCCTCTAGCAATCAGCCCCAGCATTTT
16,.,TRBJ2-1,.,TRBV15,CATSLSGVRAYNEQFF,TGTGCCACCAGCCTGTCGGGTGTACGGGCGTACAATGAGCAGTTCTTC
17,.,TRBJ2-1,TRBD2,TRBV7-2,CASSLSSSGGTWDEQFF,TGTGCCAGCAGCTTATCCTCTAGCGGGGGGACATGGGATGAGCAGTTCTTC
15,few,TRBJ1-5,.,TRBV19,CASSQRGPSNQPQHF,TGTGCCAGTAGTCAGAGGGGCCCTAGCAATCAGCCCCAGCATTTT
13,few,TRBJ2-1,.,TRBV9,CASSPGTINEQFF,TGTGCCAGCAGCCCCGGGACCATCAATGAGCAGTTCTTC
16,once,TRBJ2-7,TRBD2,TRBV5-1,CASSGRVGLTSYEQYF,TGCGCCAGCAGCGGGAGGGTGGGTCTAACCTCCTACGAGCAGTACTTC
13,.,TRBJ1-1,.,TRBV29-1,CSGSGDTNTEAFF,TGCAGCGGATCCGGAGACACGAACACTGAAGCTTTCTTT
15,.,TRBJ2-7,.,TRBV5-1,CASSPRGDSSYEQYF,TGCGCCAGCAGCCCAAGGGGGGACTCATCCTACGAGCAGTACTTC
16,.,TRBJ1-6,.,TRBV30,CAWSVGQALSNSPLHF,TGTGCCTGGAGTGTAGGGCAGGCATTATCTAATTCACCCCTCCACTTT
17,.,TRBJ1-6,.,TRBV5-1,CASSLDGVGRPNSPLHF,TGCGCCAGCAGCTTGGATGGCGTGGGACGGCCGAATTCACCCCTCCACTTT
14,.,TRBJ1-3,.,TRBV5-1,CASSLVGAGNTIYF,TGCGCCAGCAGCTTGGTAGGGGCTGGAAACACCATATATTTT
14,.,TRBJ1-2,.,TRBV5-6,CASSSDGRDYGYTF,TGTGCCAGCAGCTCGGATGGGAGAGACTATGGCTACACCTTC
14,once,TRBJ1-4,.,TRBV28,CASSFRGLNEKLFF,TGTGCCAGCAGTTTCCGGGGCCTTAATGAAAAACTGTTTTTT
13,.,TRBJ1-2,TRBD1,TRBV6-6,CASTTLDRAGYTF,TGTGCCAGCACCACGTTGGACAGGGCTGGCTACACCTTC
16,.,TRBJ2-5,.,TRBV4-3,CAGSQILAGEGETQYF,TGCGCCGGCAGCCAGATACTGGCAGGGGAGGGAGAGACCCAGTACTTC
14,few,TRBJ1-2,TRBD1,TRBV28,CASSVDREPNGYTF,TGTGCCAGCAGTGTGGACAGGGAACCCAATGGCTACACCTTC
14,.,TRBJ2-2,.,TRBV6-5,CASSYLDPTGELFF,TGTGCCAGCAGTTACTTAGACCCTACCGGGGAGCTGTTTTTT
13,many,TRBJ2-1,.,TRBV7-2,CASSFLADNEQFF,TGTGCCAGCAGCTTTTTAGCGGACAATGAGCAGTTCTTC
14,.,TRBJ1-1,.,TRBV7-8,CASSLNLGATEAFF,TGTGCCAGCAGCTTAAATCTGGGGGCGACTGAAGCTTTCTTT
14,.,TRBJ1-3,.,TRBV7-2,CASSLSSSGNTIYF,TGTGCCAGCAGCTTGAGCAGCTCTGGAAACACCATATATTTT
17,.,TRBJ1-5,TRBD1,TRBV7-8,CASSQAGTGLFNQPQHF,TGTGCCAGCAGCCAGGCCGGGACAGGGCTTTTCAATCAGCCCCAGCATTTT
13,.,TRBJ2-7,.,TRBV28,CASSILGVHEQYF,TGTGCCAGCAGTATCCTAGGGGTCCACGAGCAGTACTTC
15,.,TRBJ2-7,.,TRBV4-1,CASSPSGGSRTGQYF,TGCGCCAGCAGCCCCTCTGGCGGCTCAAGAACGGGGCAGTACTTC
15,few,TRBJ2-3,.,TRBV18,CASSPVDTYTDTQYF,TGTGCCAGCTCACCAGTGGACACTTACACAGATACGCAGTATTTT
16,.,TRBJ1-5,.,TRBV28,CASRGQSFYSNQPQHF,TGTGCCAGCCGTGGACAGAGTTTTTATAGCAATCAGCCCCAGCATTTT
16,.,TRBJ2-3,TRBD2,TRBV7-2,CASSSLAGVRVDTQYF,TGTGCCAGCAGCTCACTAGCGGGAGTGAGGGTAGATACGCAGTATTTT
14,.,TRBJ2-7,.,TRBV5-1,CASSLDSTAYEQYF,TGCGCCAGCAGCTTGGACAGTACTGCCTACGAGCAGTACTTC
14,.,TRBJ1-3,.,TRBV6-6,CASSYSGSGNTIYF,TGTGCCAGCAGTTACTCGGGTTCTGGAAACACCATATATTTT
14,few,TRBJ1-1,.,TRBV5-1,CASSPRGGDTEAFF,TGCGCCAGCAGTCCGAGAGGTGGGGACACTGAAGCTTTCTTT
14,many,TRBJ2-3,TRBD2,TRBV7-9,CASSLTSGTDTQYF,TGTGCCAGCAGCTTAACTAGCGGCACAGATACGCAGTATTTT
15,.,TRBJ1-5,TRBD1,TRBV2,CASSEGRGRNQPQHF,TGTGCCAGCAGTGAGGGAAGGGGGCGAAATCAGCCCCAGCATTTT
16,few,TRBJ2-5,.,TRBV6-5,CASSYSGGHAGETQYF,TGTGCCAGCAGTTACTCTGGGGGGCACGCGGGGGAGACCCAGTACTTC
16,.,TRBJ2-5,.,TRBV7-9,CASRLRRERPQETQYF,TGTGCCAGCAGACTTAGGAGGGAAAGACCCCAAGAGACCCAGTACTTC
14,.,TRBJ2-3,.,TRBV10-1,CASSQVDYTDTQYF,TGCGCCAGCAGCCAAGTAGACTATACAGATACGCAGTATTTT
14,.,TRBJ2-7,TRBD2,TRBV6-6,CASRRTSGGNEQYF,TGTGCCAGCAGACGGACTAGCGGGGGGAACGAGCAGTACTTC
17,.,TRBJ1-3,TRBD1,TRBV7-9,CASSSRGQVLSGNTIYF,TGTGCCAGCAGCTCACGGGGACAGGTCCTCTCTGGAAACACCATATATTTT
16,many,TRBJ1-5,.,TRBV15,CATSSGGLVFNQPQHF,TGTGCCACCAGTTCGGGAGGGCTAGTTTTCAATCAGCCCCAGCATTTT
15,.,TRBJ2-7,TRBD2,TRBV7-2,CASSLATSGSDEQYF,TGTGCCAGCAGCTTAGCTACTAGCGGGAGTGATGAGCAGTACTTC
14,once,TRBJ1-6,.,TRBV11-2,CASSLRQGDSPLHF,TGTGCCAGCAGCTTACGGCAGGGTGATTCACCCCTCCACTTT